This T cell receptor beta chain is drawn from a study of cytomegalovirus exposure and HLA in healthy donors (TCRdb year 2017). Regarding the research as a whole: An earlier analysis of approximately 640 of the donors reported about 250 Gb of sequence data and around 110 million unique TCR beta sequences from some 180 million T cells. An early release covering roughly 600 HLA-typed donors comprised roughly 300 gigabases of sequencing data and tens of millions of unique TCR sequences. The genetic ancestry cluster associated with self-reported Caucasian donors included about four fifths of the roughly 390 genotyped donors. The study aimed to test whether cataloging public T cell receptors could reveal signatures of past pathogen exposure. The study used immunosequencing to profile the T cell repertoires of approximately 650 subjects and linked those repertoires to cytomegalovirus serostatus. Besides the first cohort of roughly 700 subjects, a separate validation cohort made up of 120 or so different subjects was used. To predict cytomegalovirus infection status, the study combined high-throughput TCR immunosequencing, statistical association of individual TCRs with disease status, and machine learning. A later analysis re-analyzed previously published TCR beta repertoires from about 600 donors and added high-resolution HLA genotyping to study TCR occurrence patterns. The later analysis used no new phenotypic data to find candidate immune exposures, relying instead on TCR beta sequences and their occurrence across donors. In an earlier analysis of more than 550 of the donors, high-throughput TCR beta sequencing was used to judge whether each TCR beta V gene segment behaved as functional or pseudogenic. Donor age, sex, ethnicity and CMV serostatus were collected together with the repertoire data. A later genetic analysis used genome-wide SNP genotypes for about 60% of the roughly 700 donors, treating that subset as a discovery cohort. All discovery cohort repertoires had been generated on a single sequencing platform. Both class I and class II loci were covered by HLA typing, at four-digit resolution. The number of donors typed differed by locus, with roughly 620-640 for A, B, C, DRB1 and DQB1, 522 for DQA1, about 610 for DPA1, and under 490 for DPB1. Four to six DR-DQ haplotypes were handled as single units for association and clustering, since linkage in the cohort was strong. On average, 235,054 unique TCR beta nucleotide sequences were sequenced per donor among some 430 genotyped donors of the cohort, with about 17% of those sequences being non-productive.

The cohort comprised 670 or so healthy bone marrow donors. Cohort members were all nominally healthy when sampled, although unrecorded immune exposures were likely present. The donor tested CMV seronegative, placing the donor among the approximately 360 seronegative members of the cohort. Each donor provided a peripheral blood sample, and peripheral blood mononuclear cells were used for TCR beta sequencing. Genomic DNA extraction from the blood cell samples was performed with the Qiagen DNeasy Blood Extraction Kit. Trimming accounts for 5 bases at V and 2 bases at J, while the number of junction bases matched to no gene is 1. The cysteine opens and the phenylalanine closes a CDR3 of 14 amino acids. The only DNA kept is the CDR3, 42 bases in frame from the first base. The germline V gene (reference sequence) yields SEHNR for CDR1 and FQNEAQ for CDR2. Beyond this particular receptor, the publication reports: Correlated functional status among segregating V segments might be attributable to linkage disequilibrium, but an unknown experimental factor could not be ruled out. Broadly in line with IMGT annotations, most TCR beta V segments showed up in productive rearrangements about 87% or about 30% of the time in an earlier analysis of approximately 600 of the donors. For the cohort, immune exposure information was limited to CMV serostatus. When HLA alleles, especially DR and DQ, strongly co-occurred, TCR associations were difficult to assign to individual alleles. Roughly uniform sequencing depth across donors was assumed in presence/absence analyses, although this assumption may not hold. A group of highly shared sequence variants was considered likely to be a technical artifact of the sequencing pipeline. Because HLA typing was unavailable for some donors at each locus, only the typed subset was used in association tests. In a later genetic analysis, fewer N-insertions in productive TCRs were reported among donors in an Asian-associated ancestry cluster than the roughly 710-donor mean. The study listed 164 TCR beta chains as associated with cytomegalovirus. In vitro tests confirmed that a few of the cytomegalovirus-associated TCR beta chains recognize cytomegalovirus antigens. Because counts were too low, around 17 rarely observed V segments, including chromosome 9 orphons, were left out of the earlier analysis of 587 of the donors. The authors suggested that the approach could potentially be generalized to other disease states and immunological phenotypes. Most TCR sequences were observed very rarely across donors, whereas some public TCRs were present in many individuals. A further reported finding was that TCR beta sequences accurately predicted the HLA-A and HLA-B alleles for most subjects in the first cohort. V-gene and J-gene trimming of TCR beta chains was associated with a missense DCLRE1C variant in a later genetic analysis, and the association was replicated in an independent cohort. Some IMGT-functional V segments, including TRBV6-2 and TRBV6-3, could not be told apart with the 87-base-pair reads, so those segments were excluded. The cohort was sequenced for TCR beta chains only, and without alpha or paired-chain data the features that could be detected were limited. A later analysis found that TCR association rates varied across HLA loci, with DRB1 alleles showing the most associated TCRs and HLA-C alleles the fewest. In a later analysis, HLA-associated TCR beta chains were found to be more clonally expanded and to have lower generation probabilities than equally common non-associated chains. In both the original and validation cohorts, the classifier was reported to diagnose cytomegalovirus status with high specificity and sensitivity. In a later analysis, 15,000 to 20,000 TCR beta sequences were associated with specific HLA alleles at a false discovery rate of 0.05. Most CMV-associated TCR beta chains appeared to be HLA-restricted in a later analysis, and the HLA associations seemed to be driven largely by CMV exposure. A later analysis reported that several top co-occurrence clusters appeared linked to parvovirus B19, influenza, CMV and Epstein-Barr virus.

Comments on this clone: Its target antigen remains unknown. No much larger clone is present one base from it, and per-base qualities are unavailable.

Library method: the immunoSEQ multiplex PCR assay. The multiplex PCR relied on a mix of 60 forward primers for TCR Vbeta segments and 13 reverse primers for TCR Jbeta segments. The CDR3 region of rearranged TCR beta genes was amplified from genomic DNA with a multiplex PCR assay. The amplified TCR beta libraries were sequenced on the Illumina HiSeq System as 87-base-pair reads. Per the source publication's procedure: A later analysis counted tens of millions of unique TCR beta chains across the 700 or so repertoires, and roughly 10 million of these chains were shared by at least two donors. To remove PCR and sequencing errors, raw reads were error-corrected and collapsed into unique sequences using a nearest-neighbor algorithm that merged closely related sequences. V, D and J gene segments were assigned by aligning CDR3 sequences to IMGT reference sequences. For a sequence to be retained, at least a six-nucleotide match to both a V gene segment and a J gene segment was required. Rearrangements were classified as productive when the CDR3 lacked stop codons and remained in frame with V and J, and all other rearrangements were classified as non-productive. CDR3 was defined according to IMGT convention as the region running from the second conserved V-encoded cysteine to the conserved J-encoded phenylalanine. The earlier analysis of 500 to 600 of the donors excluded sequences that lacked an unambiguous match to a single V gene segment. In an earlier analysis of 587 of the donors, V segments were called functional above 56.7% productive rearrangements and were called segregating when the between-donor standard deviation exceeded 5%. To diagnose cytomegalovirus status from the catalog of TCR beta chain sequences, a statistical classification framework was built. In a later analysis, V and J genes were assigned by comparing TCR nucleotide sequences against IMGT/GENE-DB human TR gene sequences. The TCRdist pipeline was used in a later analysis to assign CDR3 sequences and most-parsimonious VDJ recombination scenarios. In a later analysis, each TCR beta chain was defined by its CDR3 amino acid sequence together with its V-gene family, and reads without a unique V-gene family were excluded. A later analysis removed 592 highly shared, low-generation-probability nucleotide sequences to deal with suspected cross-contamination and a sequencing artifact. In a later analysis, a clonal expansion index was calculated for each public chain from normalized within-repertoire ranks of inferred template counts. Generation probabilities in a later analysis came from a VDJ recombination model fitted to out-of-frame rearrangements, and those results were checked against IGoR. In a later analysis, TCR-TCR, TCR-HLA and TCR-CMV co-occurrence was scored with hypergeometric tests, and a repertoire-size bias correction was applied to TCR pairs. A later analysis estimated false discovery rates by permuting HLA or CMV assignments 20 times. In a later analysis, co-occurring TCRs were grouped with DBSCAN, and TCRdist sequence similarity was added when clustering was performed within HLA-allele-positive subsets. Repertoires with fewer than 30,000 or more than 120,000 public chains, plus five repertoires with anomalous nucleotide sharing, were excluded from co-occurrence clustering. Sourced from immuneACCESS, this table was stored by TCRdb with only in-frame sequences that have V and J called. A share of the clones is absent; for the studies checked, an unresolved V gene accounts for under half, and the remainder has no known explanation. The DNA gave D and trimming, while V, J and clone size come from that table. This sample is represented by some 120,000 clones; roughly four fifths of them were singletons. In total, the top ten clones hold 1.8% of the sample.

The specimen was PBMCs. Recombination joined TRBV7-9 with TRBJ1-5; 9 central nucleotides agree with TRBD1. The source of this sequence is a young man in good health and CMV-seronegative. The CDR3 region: CASSRDRGNQPQHF. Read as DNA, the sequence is TGTGCCAGCAGCCGGGACAGGGGCAATCAGCCCCAGCATTTT.